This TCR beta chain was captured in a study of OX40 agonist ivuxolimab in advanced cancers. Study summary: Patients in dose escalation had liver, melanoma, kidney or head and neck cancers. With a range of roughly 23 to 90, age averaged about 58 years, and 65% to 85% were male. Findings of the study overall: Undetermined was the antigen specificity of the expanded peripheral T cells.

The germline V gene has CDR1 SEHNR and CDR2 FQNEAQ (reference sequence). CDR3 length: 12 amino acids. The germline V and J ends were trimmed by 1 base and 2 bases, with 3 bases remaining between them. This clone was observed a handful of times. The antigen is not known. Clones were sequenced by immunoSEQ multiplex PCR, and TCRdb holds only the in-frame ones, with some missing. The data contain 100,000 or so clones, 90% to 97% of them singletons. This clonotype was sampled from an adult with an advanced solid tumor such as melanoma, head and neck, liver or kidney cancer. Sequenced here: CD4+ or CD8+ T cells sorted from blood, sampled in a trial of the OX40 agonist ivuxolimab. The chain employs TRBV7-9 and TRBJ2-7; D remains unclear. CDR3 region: CASSLGTYEQYF. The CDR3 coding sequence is TGTGCCAGCAGCTTAGGCACCTACGAGCAGTACTTC.